What follows are 28 T cell receptor beta chains derived from one specimen sequenced in a study of CD8 T cells in Susac syndrome. RNA, at 0.5 to 1 ug, was reverse transcribed with random hexamers. MiXCR, run by TCRdb on the immunoSEQ multiplex PCR reads, gives a single entry per CDR3 protein. Seen here are about 76,000 distinct CDR3 sequences, roughly 90% observed once, and the top ten hold around 0.5%. The specimen sequenced was CD8+ T cells from PBMCs. The receptor source for this set is a human donor with multiple sclerosis.

CDR3 in amino acids: CASSLAGTYEGGEAFF. The CDR3 nucleotides are TGCGCCAGCAGCTTGGCCGGGACCTACGAAGGGGGTGAAGCTTTCTTT. The V call is TRBV5-1, the J call TRBJ1-1; maybe TRBD1 (6 bases). V lost 0 bases to trimming and J lost 7 bases, with 19 bases between them. The CDR3 consists of 16 residues. Germline V gene lookup returns CDR1 SGHRS and CDR2 YFSETQ.

This clonotype was detected only a few times. V gene TRBV28 combines with J gene TRBJ1-1; D remains unclear. From germline, CDR1 is MDHEN and CDR2 SYDVKM. The CDR3 runs to 12 residues. V shed 3 bases and J shed 7 bases, with 9 bases lying between them. The CDR3 region has the DNA TGTGCCAGCAGTTTTTTTGGGGTTGAAGCTTTCTTT. Translation gives CASSFFGVEAFF. The full variable domain, completed using reference TRBV28 and TRBJ1-1, is DVKVTQSSRYLVKRTGEKVFLECVQDMDHENMFWYRQDPGLGLRLIYFSYDVKMKEKGDIPEGYSVSREKKERFSLILESASTNQTSMYLCASSFFGVEAFFGQGTRLTVV.

This sequence joins TRBV6-2 or TRBV6-3 and TRBJ1-4; D gene unclear. V lost 0 bases and J 0 bases, leaving 17 bases between the germline ends. Per the germline V gene, CDR1 is MNHEY and CDR2 is SVGEGT. The CDR3 consists of 19 residues. The CDR3 DNA sequence: TGTGCCAGCAGTTACTCCGGCAAGGCTCTCGGGCCAACTAATGAAAAACTGTTTTTT. It codes for CASSYSGKALGPTNEKLFF.

The chain joins TRBV28 to TRBJ2-7; TRBD2 might be the D (6 bases). CDR1 is MDHEN, CDR2 SYDVKM, per germline. The CDR3 has 14 amino acids. The V and J ends lost 4 bases and 7 bases respectively, with 17 bases between them. CDR3 residues: CASSSRAGGWEQYF. Written as DNA, the CDR3 is TGTGCCAGCAGTTCCAGGGCAGGAGGGTGGGAGCAGTACTTC.

This chain uses TRBV20-1 with TRBJ1-5; D might be TRBD1 (5 bases). The CDR3 runs to 14 residues. Germline V lookup: CDR1 DFQATT, CDR2 SNEGSKA (reference sequence). Trimming cost V 1 base and J 3 bases, with 10 bases left between them. The CDR3 loop reads CSARVKGINQPQHF. CDR3 in DNA: TGCAGTGCTAGAGTAAAGGGGATCAATCAGCCCCAGCATTTT.

This clonotype was found once. This chain connects TRBV28 to TRBJ2-3; possibly TRBD1 or TRBD2 for D (6 bases each). Germline lookup yields CDR1 MDHEN and CDR2 SYDVKM. The CDR3 loop spans 13 amino acids. V was pared by 9 bases and J by 5 bases, with 15 bases between. CDR3: CASKQGLEDTQYF. The CDR3 nucleotides read TGTGCCAGTAAACAGGGACTGGAAGATACGCAGTATTTT.

J is TRBJ2-3 and V is TRBV5-4; D is uncertain. Germline CDR1 reads SGHNT; CDR2 reads YYREEE (reference sequence). The CDR3 is 14 amino acids. V gave up 0 bases and J gave up 3 bases, with 8 bases separating them. The CDR3 sequence is CASSLGRATDTQYF. For the CDR3, the DNA is TGTGCCAGCAGCTTGGGGAGAGCTACAGATACGCAGTATTTT.

The J gene is TRBJ2-7, the V gene TRBV27; TRBD2 matches 13 bases. This CDR3 spans 15 amino acids. After removal of 3 bases from V and 7 bases from J, the junction contained 6 bases not matched to a gene. CDR1 MNHEY and CDR2 SMNVEV come from the germline V gene (reference sequence). CDR3 bases: TGTGCCAGCAGTTTCGGACTAGCGGGAGCGGGAGAGCAGTACTTC. It specifies CASSFGLAGAGEQYF.

The chain uses TRBV20-1 and TRBJ1-1, with D perhaps TRBD1 (5 bases). CDR3 size: 13 residues. Between the trimmed V and J ends, which lost 6 bases and 4 bases, there was a span of 15 bases. The germline V gene encodes CDR1 DFQATT and CDR2 SNEGSKA (reference sequence). Here the CDR3 reads CSARSGAATEAFF. The CDR3 DNA reads TGCAGTGCCAGGTCCGGGGCGGCCACTGAAGCTTTCTTT.

The gene calls are TRBV27 and TRBJ1-2; the D is unclear. The germline V and J ends were trimmed by 6 bases and 5 bases, with 22 bases remaining between them. The CDR3 contains 16 residues. Germline V gene lookup returns CDR1 MNHEY and CDR2 SMNVEV (reference sequence). CDR3 sequence (DNA): TGTGCCAGCAGCGTGGGTTTCTCGTCTATGGCGTATGGCTACACCTTC. This encodes CASSVGFSSMAYGYTF.

The chain uses TRBV7-8 and TRBJ2-3, with 10 bases fitting TRBD1. The V gene end was trimmed by 2 bases and the J gene end by 4 bases; junction bases not matched to a gene: 9. Germline CDR1 SGHVS, CDR2 FQNEAQ. There are 17 residues in the CDR3. DNA for the CDR3: TGTGCCAGCAGCTTACTAGGGGGGACAGGGGTTGCAGATACGCAGTATTTT. Protein sequence: CASSLLGGTGVADTQYF.

The DNA of the CDR3 is TGCGCCAGCAGTGCGACAGGGGGCACAGATACGCAGTATTTT. Amino acids: CASSATGGTDTQYF. This chain uses TRBV5-1 with TRBJ2-3; 8 positions match TRBD1. With 5 bases clipped from V and 1 base from J, the junction kept 3 bases outside the gene matches. Germline V CDR1 and CDR2: SGHRS, YFSETQ. This CDR3 contains 14 residues.

The V call is TRBV28, the J call TRBJ2-7; 11 nucleotides line up with TRBD2. This CDR3 is built from 14 residues. Germline lookup yields CDR1 MDHEN and CDR2 SYDVKM. The J segment lost 5 bases and the V segment lost 4 bases, leaving 4 bases of the junction unmatched. CDR3 residues: CASSWRGLADEQYF. The CDR3 DNA sequence: TGTGCCAGCAGTTGGAGGGGACTAGCGGACGAGCAGTACTTC.

The rearrangement uses TRBV15 and TRBJ1-5; D possibly corresponds to TRBD1 (5 bases). The CDR3 has 11 residues. With 9 bases removed from V and 7 bases from J, the gap between germline ends came to 10 bases. Germline V gene sequence: CDR1 LNHNV, CDR2 YYDKDF (reference sequence). The CDR3 loop is CATWGEQPQHF. The CDR3 DNA follows: TGTGCCACTTGGGGGGAACAGCCCCAGCATTTT.

DNA of the CDR3: TGTGCCAGCAGTTACGAGACTAGGGCAGATACGCAGTATTTT. Translating gives CASSYETRADTQYF. The rearrangement joins TRBV6-5 to TRBJ2-3, with D maybe TRBD2 (6 bases). The CDR3 has 14 residues. CDR1 MNHEY and CDR2 SVGAGI come from the germline V gene. V was shortened by 2 bases and J by 4 bases, with 10 bases between the two germline ends.

The chain links TRBV12-3 or TRBV12-4 to TRBJ2-1; possibly TRBD1 or TRBD2 for D (5 bases each). The CDR3 spans 16 residues. V was cut by 8 bases and J by 6 bases, with 23 bases left in between. The CDR3 DNA reads as TGTGCCAGCGTCTCACGGGGCGGTGGAGGTGGCAATGAGCAGTTCTTC. Encoded protein: CASVSRGGGGGNEQFF.

The chain has TRBV3-1 and TRBJ2-3; TRBD1 matches at 8 bases. The V gene end was trimmed by 1 base and the J gene end by 1 base; junction bases not matched to a gene: 4. Germline V gene lookup returns CDR1 LGHDT and CDR2 YNNKEL (reference sequence). The CDR3 extends over 16 amino acids. The CDR3 here is CASSQGGQGGTDTQYF. CDR3 nucleotides: TGTGCCAGCAGCCAAGGAGGACAGGGAGGCACAGATACGCAGTATTTT.

The rearrangement uses TRBV28 and TRBJ2-1; 10 bases line up with TRBD2. Germline V gives CDR1 MDHEN, CDR2 SYDVKM. With 3 bases clipped from V and 2 bases from J, the junction kept 1 base outside the gene matches. The CDR3 contains 15 residues. CDR3 amino acids: CASSFGTSAYNEQFF. The CDR3, as DNA: TGTGCCAGCAGTTTCGGGACTAGCGCCTACAATGAGCAGTTCTTC.

V is TRBV2 and J is TRBJ1-5; D gene ambiguous. The length of the CDR3 is 14 residues. The germline V and J ends were trimmed by 6 bases and 3 bases, with 12 bases remaining between them. Germline V lookup: CDR1 SNHLY, CDR2 FYNNEI. CDR3 nucleotide sequence: TGTGCCAGCAGCTACAATCCCGCCAATCAGCCCCAGCATTTT. It codes for CASSYNPANQPQHF.

The chain couples TRBV30 to TRBJ1-4; D call uncertain. This CDR3 contains 12 residues. From germline, CDR1 is GTSNPN and CDR2 SVGIG (reference sequence). Trimming removed 4 bases at V and 8 bases at J, with 11 bases between. The CDR3 sequence is CAWTEGGEKLFF. The CDR3 region has the DNA TGTGCCTGGACAGAGGGAGGAGAAAAACTGTTTTTT.

This clonotype was seen once. The gene calls are TRBV6-1 and TRBJ2-7; 14 positions match TRBD2. Germline loops: CDR1 MNHNS, CDR2 SASEGT. CDR3 length: 18 amino acids. With 6 bases clipped from V and 4 bases from J, the junction kept 14 bases outside the gene matches. For the CDR3, the DNA is TGTGCCAGCAGCCGAGAAGGGACTAGCGGGAGCCCGCTATACGAGCAGTACTTC. The encoded protein is CASSREGTSGSPLYEQYF.

This sequence joins TRBV13 and TRBJ1-1; D remains ambiguous. V lost 4 bases to trimming and J lost 5 bases, with 5 bases between them. Per germline, CDR1 PRHDT and CDR2 FYEKMQ (reference sequence). There are 11 residues in the CDR3. The CDR3 region is CASSSRTEAFF. CDR3 DNA sequence: TGTGCCAGCAGCTCCAGAACTGAAGCTTTCTTT.

The J gene is TRBJ1-2, the V gene TRBV7-9, with a weak D call TRBD1 (6 bases). Germline V CDR1 and CDR2: SEHNR, FQNEAQ (reference sequence). The CDR3 spans 16 residues. Trimming took off 1 base at V and 2 bases at J, with 14 bases between the two ends. The CDR3 sequence: CASSLVLQGENYGYTF. The DNA of the CDR3 is TGTGCCAGCAGCTTAGTACTACAGGGAGAAAACTATGGCTACACCTTC.

The rearrangement uses TRBV27 and TRBJ1-2, with a weak D call TRBD1 (6 bases). Germline V gene data show CDR1 as MNHEY and CDR2 as SMNVEV (reference sequence). V shed 5 bases and J shed 2 bases, with 18 bases lying between them. The CDR3 covers 16 residues. CDR3 region: CASSQFRHRDNYGYTF. In nucleotides, the CDR3 is TGTGCCAGCAGTCAGTTCAGGCACAGGGACAACTATGGCTACACCTTC.

The chain has TRBV19 and TRBJ1-1, with D hard to call. This CDR3 is built from 15 residues. Germline V gene sequence: CDR1 LNHDA, CDR2 SQIVND (reference sequence). V lost 6 bases, J lost 10 bases, and 24 bases lay in between. In DNA form, the CDR3 reads TGTGCCAGTAGCGACCCTTACGGGGAGGAGCTTGGAGCTTTCTTT. Translation gives CASSDPYGEELGAFF.

The chain combines TRBV29-1 with TRBJ2-7; no reliable D call. CDR1 and CDR2 from the germline V gene are SQVTM and ANQGSEA. V dropped 4 bases and J dropped 0 bases, with 10 bases sitting between them. CDR3 length equals 13 residues. This chain's CDR3 is CSVVGPPSYEQYF. The CDR3, as DNA: TGCAGCGTTGTAGGACCACCCTCCTACGAGCAGTACTTC.

The chain has TRBV19 and TRBJ1-1; maybe TRBD1 (5 bases). The CDR3 loop spans 14 amino acids. Trimming removed 6 bases at V and 1 base at J, with 12 bases between. Germline V gene sequence: CDR1 LNHDA, CDR2 SQIVND (reference sequence). CDR3 sequence reads: CASSWGVKNTEAFF. The CDR3 bases are TGTGCCAGTAGCTGGGGGGTGAAGAACACTGAAGCTTTCTTT.

In its sample, this clonotype was seen a few times. This chain connects TRBV30 to TRBJ2-7; D is possibly TRBD2 (8 bases). The germline V gene encodes CDR1 GTSNPN and CDR2 SVGIG (reference sequence). V lost 8 bases to trimming and J lost 6 bases, with 23 bases between them. The CDR3 length is 14 residues. In DNA, the CDR3 is TGTGCCCAGGGGGGGCGGAGCGGGGGAAGCGAGCAGTACTTC. This codes for CAQGGRSGGSEQYF. The full variable domain, with the rest looked up from reference TRBV30 and TRBJ2-7, is SQTIHQWPATLVQPVGSPLSLECTVEGTSNPNLYWYRQAAGRGLQLLFYSVGIGQISSEVPQNLSASRPQDRQFILSSKKLLLSDSGFYLCAQGGRSGGSEQYFGPGTRLTVT.